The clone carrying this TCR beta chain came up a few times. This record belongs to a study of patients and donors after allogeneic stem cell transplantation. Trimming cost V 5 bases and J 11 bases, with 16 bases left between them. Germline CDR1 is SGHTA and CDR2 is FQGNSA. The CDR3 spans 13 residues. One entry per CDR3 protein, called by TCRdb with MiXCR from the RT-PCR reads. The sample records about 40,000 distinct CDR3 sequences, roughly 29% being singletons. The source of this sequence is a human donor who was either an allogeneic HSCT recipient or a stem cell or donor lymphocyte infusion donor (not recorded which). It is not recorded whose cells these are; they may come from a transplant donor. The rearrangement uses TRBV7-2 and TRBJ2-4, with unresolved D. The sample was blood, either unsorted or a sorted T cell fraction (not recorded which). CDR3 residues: CASSLRGNSVQYF. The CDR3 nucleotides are TGTGCCAGCAGCCTTAGAGGAAATTCTGTTCAGTACTTC.